This T cell receptor beta chain was retrieved from a study of metastatic and nonmetastatic thyroid tumors. TCRdb re-called the PCR reads via MiXCR. Of about 14,000 clones listed, more than 25% are singletons. By sample share, this clone is medium-sized. Patients underwent thyroid surgery, and none had received any treatment before it. Trimming took 11 bases from V and 1 from J; bases not matched to a gene: 7. Germline CDR1 reads SNHLY; CDR2 reads FYNNEI. The CDR3 sequence is 13 residues long. The sequenced sample consisted of tumor tissue. The rearrangement uses TRBV2 and TRBJ1-2; 7 positions match TRBD1. The TCR originated in a female donor with papillary thyroid cancer or a benign thyroid nodule (not recorded which). Some clones in this sample may be carry-over from other donors' samples. The CDR3 DNA reads as TGTGCCGGCTACAGGGGAAATAACTATGGCTACACCTTC. Its protein is CAGYRGNNYGYTF.